This entry features one TCR beta chain sequence. The antigen remains unidentified. This record comes from a study of CD4 T cells in relation to SARS-CoV-2 and coronaviruses. Study-level findings and limits: Samples before the pandemic and after infection were not matched within any donor. The assay detects memory recall responses, not culture-primed primary responses. Crossreactivity was assessed only for spike protein, not other viral proteins.

Germline CDR1 and CDR2: LGHDT and YNNKEL (reference sequence). The CDR3 is made up of 14 amino acids. V was pared by 4 bases and J by 4 bases, with 4 bases of the junction left unmatched. Naive and memory CD4+ T cell DNA was deep-sequenced without culture. Measured with immunoSEQ multiplex PCR; TCRdb has only the in-frame clones, and not every one. The sample yields around 62,000 clones, approximately 94% seen once. Unexposed donor CD4+ T cells date from 2011-2018, before the COVID-19 pandemic. The chain is built from TRBV3-1 (or the pseudogene TRBV3-2) and TRBJ1-2; 9 positions match TRBD1. Sequenced: naive CD4+ T cells from PBMCs. Sample subset: naive CD4+ T cells isolated by negative enrichment. This TCR was sampled from a human donor in good health. The CDR3 nucleotides read TGTGCCAGCAGCCCCGGACAGGGGATCTATGGCTACACCTTC. Its translation is CASSPGQGIYGYTF.